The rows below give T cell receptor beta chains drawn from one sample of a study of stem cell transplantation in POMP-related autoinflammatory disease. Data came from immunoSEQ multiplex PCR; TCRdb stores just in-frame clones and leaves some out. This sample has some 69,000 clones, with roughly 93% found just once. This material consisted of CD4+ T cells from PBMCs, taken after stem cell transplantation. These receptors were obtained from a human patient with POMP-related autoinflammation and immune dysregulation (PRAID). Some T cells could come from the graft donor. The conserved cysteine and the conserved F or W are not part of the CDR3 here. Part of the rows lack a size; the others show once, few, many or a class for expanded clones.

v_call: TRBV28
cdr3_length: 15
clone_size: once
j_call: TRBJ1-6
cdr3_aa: ASSFRADRSYNSPLH

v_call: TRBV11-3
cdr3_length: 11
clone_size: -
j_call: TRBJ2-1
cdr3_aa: ASSSRDSNEQF

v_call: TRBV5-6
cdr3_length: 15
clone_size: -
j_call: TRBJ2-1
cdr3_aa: ASSLDGTGLGVDEQF

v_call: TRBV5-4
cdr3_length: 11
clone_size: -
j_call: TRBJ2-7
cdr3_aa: ASSIQSSYEQY

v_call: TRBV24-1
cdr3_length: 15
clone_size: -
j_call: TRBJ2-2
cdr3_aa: ATSAPLGTENTGELF

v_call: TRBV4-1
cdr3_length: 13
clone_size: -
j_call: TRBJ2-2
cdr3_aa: ASSRVTGWIGELF

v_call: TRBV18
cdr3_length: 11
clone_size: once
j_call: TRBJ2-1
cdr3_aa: ASSPPHRDEQF

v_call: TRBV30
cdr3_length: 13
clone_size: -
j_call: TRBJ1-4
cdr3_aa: ASARQLTGSEKLF

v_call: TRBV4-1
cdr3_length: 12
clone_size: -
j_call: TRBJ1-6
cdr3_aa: ASSQDRGGSPLH

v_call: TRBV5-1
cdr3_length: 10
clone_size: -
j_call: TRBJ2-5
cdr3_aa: ASSLSGPGGY

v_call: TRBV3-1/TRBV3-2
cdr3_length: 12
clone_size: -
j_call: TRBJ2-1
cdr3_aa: ASRPGLLYNEQF

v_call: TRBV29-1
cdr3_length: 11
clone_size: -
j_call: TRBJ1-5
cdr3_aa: SVGAGSNQPQH

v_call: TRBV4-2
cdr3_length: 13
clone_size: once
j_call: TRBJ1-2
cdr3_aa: ASSQDRGSNYGYT

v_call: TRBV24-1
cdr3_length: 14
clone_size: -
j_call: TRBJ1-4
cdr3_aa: ATSDLDDRGNEKLF

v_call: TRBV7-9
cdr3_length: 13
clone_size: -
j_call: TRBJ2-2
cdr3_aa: ASTPGTGITGELF

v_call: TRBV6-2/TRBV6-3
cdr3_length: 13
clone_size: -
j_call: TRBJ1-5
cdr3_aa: ASSYLGRGTQPQH

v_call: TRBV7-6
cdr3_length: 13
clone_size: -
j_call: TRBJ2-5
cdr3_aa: ASSLALEVMETQY

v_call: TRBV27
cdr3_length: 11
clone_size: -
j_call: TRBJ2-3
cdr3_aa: ASSRGSTDTQY

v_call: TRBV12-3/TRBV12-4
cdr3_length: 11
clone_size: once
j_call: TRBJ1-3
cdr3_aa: ASSRYSGNTIY

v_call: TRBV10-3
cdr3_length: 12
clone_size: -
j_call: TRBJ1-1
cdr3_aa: AISHGQGGVEAF

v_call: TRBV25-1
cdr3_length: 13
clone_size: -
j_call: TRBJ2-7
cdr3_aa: ASRGHGAASYEQY

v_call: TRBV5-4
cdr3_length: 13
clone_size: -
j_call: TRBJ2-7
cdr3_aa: ASSYGQGPMYEQY

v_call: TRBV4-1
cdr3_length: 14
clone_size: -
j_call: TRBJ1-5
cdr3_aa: ASSQDTQGSNQPQH

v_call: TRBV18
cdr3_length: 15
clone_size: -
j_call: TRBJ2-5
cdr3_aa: ASSESLRRRGAETQY

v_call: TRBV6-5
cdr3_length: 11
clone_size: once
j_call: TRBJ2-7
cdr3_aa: ASSRDSPVEQY

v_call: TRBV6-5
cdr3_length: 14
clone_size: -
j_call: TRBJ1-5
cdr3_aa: ASSSHPIGKGQPQH

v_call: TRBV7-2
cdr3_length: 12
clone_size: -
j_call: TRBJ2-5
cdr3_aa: ASSLGPYQETQY

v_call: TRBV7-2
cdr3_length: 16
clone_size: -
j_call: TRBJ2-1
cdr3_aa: ASSSRLARAAPYNEQF

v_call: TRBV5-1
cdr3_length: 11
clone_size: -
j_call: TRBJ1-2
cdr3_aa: ASSTTGEYGYT

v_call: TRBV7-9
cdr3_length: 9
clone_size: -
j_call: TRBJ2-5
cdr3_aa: ASSEGETQY

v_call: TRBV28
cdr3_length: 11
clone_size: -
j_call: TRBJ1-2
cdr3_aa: ASMTSSNYGYT